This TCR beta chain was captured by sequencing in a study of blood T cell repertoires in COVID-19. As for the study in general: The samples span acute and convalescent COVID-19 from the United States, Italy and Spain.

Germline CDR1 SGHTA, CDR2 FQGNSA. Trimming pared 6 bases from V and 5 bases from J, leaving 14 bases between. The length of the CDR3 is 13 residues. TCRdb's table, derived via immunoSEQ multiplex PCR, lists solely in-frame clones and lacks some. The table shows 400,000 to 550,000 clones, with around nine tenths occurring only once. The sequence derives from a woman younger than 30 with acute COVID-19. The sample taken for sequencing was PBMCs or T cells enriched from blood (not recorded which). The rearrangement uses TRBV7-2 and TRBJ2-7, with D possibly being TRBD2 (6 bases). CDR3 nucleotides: TGTGCCAGCAGGGAGGGGCCCGGTAACGAGCAGTACTTC. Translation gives CASREGPGNEQYF.